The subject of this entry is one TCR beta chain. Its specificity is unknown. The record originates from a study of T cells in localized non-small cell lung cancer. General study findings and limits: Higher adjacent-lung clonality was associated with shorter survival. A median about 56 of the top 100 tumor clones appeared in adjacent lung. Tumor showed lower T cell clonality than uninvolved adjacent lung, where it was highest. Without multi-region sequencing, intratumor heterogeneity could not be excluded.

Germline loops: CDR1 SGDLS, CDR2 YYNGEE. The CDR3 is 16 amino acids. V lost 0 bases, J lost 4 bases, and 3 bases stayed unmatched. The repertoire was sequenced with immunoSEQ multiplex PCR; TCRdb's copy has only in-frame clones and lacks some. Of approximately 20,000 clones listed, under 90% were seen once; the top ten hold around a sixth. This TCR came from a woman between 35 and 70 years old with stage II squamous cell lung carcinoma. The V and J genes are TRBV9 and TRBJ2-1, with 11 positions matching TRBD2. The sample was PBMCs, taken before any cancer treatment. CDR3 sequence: CASSVGTSGLYNEQFF. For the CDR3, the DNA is TGTGCCAGCAGCGTAGGGACTAGCGGGTTGTACAATGAGCAGTTCTTC.